This entry lists 14 T cell receptor beta chains sequenced from one sample in a study of CXCR3-negative and CXCR3-positive naive CD8 T cells. Through 5' RACE with UMI labels, the TRB cDNA libraries were prepared. TCRdb derives one entry per CDR3 protein from the 5' RACE reads, leaving out DNA. This sample's table has roughly 110,000 distinct CDR3 sequences. No antigen has been assigned to these receptors. Broader study findings: In CXCR3-positive naive cells, the TRB CDR3s were more hydrophobic than in CXCR3-negative naive cells.

Sequencing was done on a sample of naive CXCR3+ CD8+ T cells from blood. The subset denotes: CD45RO-CCR7+CD27+CD95- naive CD8+ T cells expressing CXCR3 (TNR3+). The source of these receptors is a human donor in good health. Some clones in this sample may be carry-over from other donors' samples.

The V and J genes are TRBV29-1 and TRBJ2-3; there is no DNA to check the TCRdb D call of TRBD1. The CDR3 covers 15 residues. Germline CDR1 and CDR2: SQVTM and ANQGSEA. The CDR3 spells CSVEDSGLELDTQYF.

This chain links TRBV5-4 with TRBJ2-2. The CDR3 sequence is 14 residues long. CDR1 is SGHNT and CDR2 is YYREEE in the germline V gene (reference sequence). The CDR3 sequence is CASSLRSSPGELFF.

The chain joins TRBV7-9 to TRBJ1-5. CDR3 size: 15 residues. Per the germline V gene, CDR1 is SEHNR and CDR2 is FQNEAQ (reference sequence). CDR3 sequence: CASSLADGGNQPQHF. The complete variable domain, with remaining parts taken from reference TRBV7-9 and TRBJ1-5, reads DTGVSQNPRHKITKRGQNVTFRCDPISEHNRLYWYRQTLGQGPEFLTYFQNEAQLEKSRLLSDRFSAERPKGSFSTLEIQRTEQGDSAMYLCASSLADGGNQPQHFGDGTRLSIL.

The chain is built from TRBV7-9 and TRBJ2-1. Germline CDR1 is SEHNR and CDR2 is FQNEAQ (reference sequence). The CDR3 consists of 14 residues. The CDR3 is CASSLEFSINEQFF.

V gene TRBV12-3 or TRBV12-4 combines with J gene TRBJ2-7. The CDR3 covers 13 residues. The CDR3 spells CASTDGISYEQYF.

The J gene is TRBJ1-1, the V gene TRBV29-1. This CDR3 region has 12 residues. Germline V gene lookup returns CDR1 SQVTM and CDR2 ANQGSEA. CDR3 amino acids: CSVAGYLTEAFF.

This chain connects TRBV20-1 to TRBJ2-3; TCRdb designates TRBD1, a call that cannot be tested without DNA. From germline, CDR1 is DFQATT and CDR2 SNEGSKA (reference sequence). The CDR3 is 16 residues long. The CDR3 is CSARDGTEGYTDTQYF.

V usage is TRBV7-9 and J usage is TRBJ1-6. The V gene's germline CDR1 is SEHNR and CDR2 FQNEAQ (reference sequence). CDR3 length: 16 amino acids. Here the CDR3 reads CASSLEEGLYNSPLHF.

This chain uses TRBV5-6 with TRBJ2-6. The CDR3 extends over 15 amino acids. Germline CDR1 is SGHDT and CDR2 is YYEEEE. CDR3 in amino acids: CASSLVLSGANVLTF.

The chain joins TRBV4-3 to TRBJ1-1; TCRdb designates TRBD1, a call that cannot be tested without DNA. The germline CDR1 and CDR2 sequences are LGHNA and YSLEER. This CDR3 contains 15 residues. CDR3 in amino acids: CASSFHRAGNTEAFF.

The genes are TRBV13 and TRBJ1-2; TCRdb's D gene call, TRBD1, goes unchecked for lack of DNA. This CDR3 spans 15 amino acids. In germline, CDR1 is PRHDT, CDR2 FYEKMQ (reference sequence). The CDR3 region is CASSLSQAPDYGYTF.

This chain joins TRBV11-2 and TRBJ2-3; TCRdb indicates TRBD1, and absent DNA this call remains unverified. The CDR3 loop spans 20 amino acids. Per germline, CDR1 SGHAT and CDR2 FQNNGV. The CDR3 sequence is CASSFISAGQDLWGTDTQYF.

The V and J genes are TRBV20-1 and TRBJ2-7; there is no DNA to check the TCRdb D call of TRBD1. The CDR3 has 15 residues. Germline V gene lookup returns CDR1 DFQATT and CDR2 SNEGSKA (reference sequence). This chain's CDR3 is CSARDTGRGAYEQYF.

V gene TRBV12-3 or TRBV12-4 combines with J gene TRBJ2-1; TCRdb picks TRBD1, but there is no DNA to check that call. The CDR3 consists of 12 residues. The CDR3 protein is CATGTGGDEQFF.